This T cell receptor (beta chain) was recovered during a study of blood T cell repertoires in COVID-19. Study-level information: From the United States, Italy and Spain came samples of acute and convalescent COVID-19. PBMCs, B-cell-depleted T cells, or T cells provided the cDNA or gDNA that made up the material.

This clone was seen a handful of times. Authors' data handling: Using reference gene primer amplification, nucleated cell counts were estimated. The protocol was immunoSEQ multiplex PCR, while the TCRdb copy is restricted to in-frame clones and leaves out a portion. V, J and clone size derive from that table, while D and trimming were established from the DNA sequence. Of some 270,000 clones detected, around 82% appear once; the ten largest clones hold 0.75% to 0.95%. In Seattle, patients joined the study during active infection and were tracked longitudinally. The TCR was taken from a human donor with COVID-19, enrolled during active disease. The donor label of this sample is uncertain. Sequencing was done on a sample of peripheral blood.

The CDR3 reads CASSSTGGRELFF. For the CDR3, the DNA is TGTGCCAGCAGTTCTACAGGGGGCCGGGAGCTGTTTTTT. The chain combines TRBV5-6 with TRBJ2-2; 9 bases agree with TRBD1. The junction had 5 bases not matched to a gene; V was cut back by 5 bases and J by 9 bases. The CDR3 has 13 amino acids. Per the germline V gene, CDR1 is SGHDT and CDR2 is YYEEEE.